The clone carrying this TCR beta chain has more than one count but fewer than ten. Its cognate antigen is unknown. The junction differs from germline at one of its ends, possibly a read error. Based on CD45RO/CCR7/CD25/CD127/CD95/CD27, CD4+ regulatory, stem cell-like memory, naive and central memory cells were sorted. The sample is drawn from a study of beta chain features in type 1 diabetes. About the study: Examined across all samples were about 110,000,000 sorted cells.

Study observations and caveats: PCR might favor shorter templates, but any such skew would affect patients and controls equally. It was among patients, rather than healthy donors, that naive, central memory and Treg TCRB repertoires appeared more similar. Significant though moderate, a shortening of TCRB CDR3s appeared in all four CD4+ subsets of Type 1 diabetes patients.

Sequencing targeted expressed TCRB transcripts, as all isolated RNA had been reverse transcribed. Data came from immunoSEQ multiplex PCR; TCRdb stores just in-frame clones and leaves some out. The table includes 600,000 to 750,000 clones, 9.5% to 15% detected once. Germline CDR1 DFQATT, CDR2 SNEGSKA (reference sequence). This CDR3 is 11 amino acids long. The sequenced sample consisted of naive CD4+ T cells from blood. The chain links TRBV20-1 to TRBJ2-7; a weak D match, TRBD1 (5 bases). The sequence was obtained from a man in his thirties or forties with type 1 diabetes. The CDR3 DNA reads TGCAGTGCTAGAGTGGATGGACACCACAACTTC. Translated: CSARVDGHHNF.